These 13 T cell receptor beta chains were sequenced from one sample in a study of human CD8 memory T cell subsets. The authors made TCR beta libraries using UMI-labeled 5' RACE. TCRdb reprocessed the 5' RACE reads and reports one entry per CDR3 protein, with no DNA. The data include under 6,000 distinct CDR3 sequences; the top ten clones carry approximately 20%. Material for sequencing was CD8+ T cells from PBMCs. The receptors here all came from a human donor in good health.

CDR3 in amino acids: CASSPMTGDQETQYF. The chain is built from TRBV4-1 and TRBJ2-5; TCRdb selects TRBD1, and the lack of DNA leaves this call unchecked. There are 15 residues in the CDR3. Germline CDR1 and CDR2: MGHRA and YSYEKL.

CDR3 residues: CASSEEETSGVSTQYF. V is TRBV6-4 and J is TRBJ2-3; TCRdb designates TRBD2, a call that cannot be tested without DNA. Germline CDR1 reads MRHNA; CDR2 reads SNTAGT. CDR3 length: 16 amino acids.

This clonotype is identified as medium-sized from frequency. The chain is built from TRBV15 and TRBJ2-7. The CDR3 runs to 13 residues. CDR1 and CDR2 (germline): LNHNV, YYDKDF (reference sequence). This CDR3 is CATSRVDSYEQYF.

This chain connects TRBV7-6 to TRBJ2-7; the D gene TCRdb calls, TRBD2, cannot be checked with no DNA. CDR3 size: 15 residues. Germline lookup yields CDR1 SGHVS and CDR2 FNYEAQ. The CDR3: CASSLGSGSTYEQYF. The complete variable domain, with remaining parts taken from reference TRBV7-6 and TRBJ2-7, reads GAGVSQSPRYKVTKRGQDVALRCDPISGHVSLYWYRQALGQGPEFLTYFNYEAQQDKSGLPNDRFSAERPEGSISTLTIQRTEQRDSAMYRCASSLGSGSTYEQYFGPGTRLTVT.

This sequence joins TRBV6-1 and TRBJ2-2; checking the TCRdb D call of TRBD1 is not possible without DNA. The CDR3 extends over 16 amino acids. Germline values: CDR1 MNHNS, CDR2 SASEGT. CDR3 region: CASSDLQGHNTGELFF.

According to its frequency, this clonotype is medium-sized. The chain combines TRBV20-1 with TRBJ2-7; no DNA is available, so the TRBD1 call from TCRdb remains unchecked. Per germline, CDR1 DFQATT and CDR2 SNEGSKA (reference sequence). This CDR3 comprises 14 residues. The CDR3 loop reads CSARGQGEVNEQYF.

The V and J genes are TRBV6-4 and TRBJ2-2; the TRBD2 assignment by TCRdb is unverifiable without DNA. This CDR3 has 15 residues. Germline CDR1 reads MRHNA; CDR2 reads SNTAGT. The CDR3 reads CASSAIAGDSGELFF.

The chain recombines TRBV6-6 with TRBJ2-5; TCRdb's D call of TRBD1 is untestable without DNA. Germline V lookup: CDR1 MNHNY, CDR2 SVGAGI (reference sequence). This CDR3 has 15 residues. The CDR3 here is CASTRWTGGGETQYF.

The V and J genes are TRBV28 and TRBJ1-1. The CDR3 spans 15 residues. Germline-derived CDR1 and CDR2 are MDHEN and SYDVKM. CDR3 amino acids: CASSSGGLMNTEAFF.

This chain joins TRBV6-4 and TRBJ2-3; TCRdb picks TRBD2, but there is no DNA to check that call. This CDR3 has 15 residues. Germline V gene lookup returns CDR1 MRHNA and CDR2 SNTAGT. The chain's CDR3 is CASSDSSSGSEPQYF.

This clonotype is called medium-sized based on its frequency. This chain uses TRBV28 with TRBJ2-7; with no DNA, the TCRdb D assignment of TRBD2 cannot be verified. Germline V gives CDR1 MDHEN, CDR2 SYDVKM. The CDR3 runs 16 residues. The CDR3 sequence: CASSFPGTSGPYEQYF.

This chain uses TRBV6-1 with TRBJ2-1; lacking DNA, the TRBD2 call made by TCRdb goes unchecked. This CDR3 has 15 amino acids. Germline CDR1 is MNHNS and CDR2 is SASEGT. CDR3: CASRLLAGGTDEQFF.

This chain uses TRBV6-4 with TRBJ2-3; the D call of TRBD2 rests on TCRdb alone, since no DNA is present to check it. This CDR3 region has 16 residues. The V gene's germline CDR1 is MRHNA and CDR2 SNTAGT. CDR3 sequence: CASSDSSSGDTDTQYF.